This T cell receptor (beta chain) comes out of a study of blood T cell repertoires in COVID-19. In regard to this clone: The identical CDR3 is also encoded by other nucleotide sequences in the sample.

V lost 1 base and J lost 2, with 5 bases in between. The CDR3 spans 13 residues. From germline, CDR1 is SNHLY and CDR2 FYNNEI. Produced via immunoSEQ multiplex PCR; TCRdb's table is partial and in-frame only. The repertoire holds some 180,000 clones, with around 90% as singletons. Specimen: peripheral blood. V is TRBV2 and J is TRBJ1-1; D not resolved. The sequence was collected from a man over 45 with acute or convalescent COVID-19. CDR3 DNA: TGTGCCAGCAGTGAAGACAGAAACACTGAAGCTTTCTTT. Translation: CASSEDRNTEAFF.